This TCR beta chain was recovered during a study of human T cells and chemical hapten exposure. For the study at large: On the upper back, patch tests were applied with 0.01% DPC and read at 6 days. Whole-study findings and limits: Donors in the study had alopecia, meaning their immune response may differ from healthy people's.

This clonotype was found a few times. What it binds is not known. The CDR3 has 13 residues. Per germline, CDR1 DFQATT and CDR2 SNEGSKA (reference sequence). The V and J ends lost 7 bases and 7 bases, in that order; junction bases with no gene match: 12. One entry per CDR3 protein results from TCRdb running MiXCR on the RACE reads. This sample carries a few hundred thousand distinct CDR3 sequences, roughly 6% of them seen once, and the ten largest clones take more than 8%. Time point of the sample: pre-sensitization, week 0. Treatment in this sample: therapeutic diphenylcyclopropenone sensitization with weekly scalp DPC.

The gene calls are TRBV20-1 and TRBJ1-1, with 7 bases lining up with TRBD1. Sequencing used whole blood, obtained in connection with sensitization to the hapten diphenylcyclopropenone (DPC). This TCR was recovered from a woman under 30 with alopecia areata. Some clones in this sample may be carry-over from other donors' samples. CDR3 region: CSEKRAGGNEAFF. CDR3 coding DNA: TGCAGTGAGAAGCGGGCAGGGGGTAATGAAGCTTTCTTT.